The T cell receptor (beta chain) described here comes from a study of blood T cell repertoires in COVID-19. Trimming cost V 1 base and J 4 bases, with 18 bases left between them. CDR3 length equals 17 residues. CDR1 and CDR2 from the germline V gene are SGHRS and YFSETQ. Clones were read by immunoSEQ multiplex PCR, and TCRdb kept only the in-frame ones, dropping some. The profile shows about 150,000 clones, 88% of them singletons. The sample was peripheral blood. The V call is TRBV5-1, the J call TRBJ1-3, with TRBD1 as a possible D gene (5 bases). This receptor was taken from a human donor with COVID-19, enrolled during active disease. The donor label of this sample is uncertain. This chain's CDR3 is CASSLQVQGIEGNTIYF. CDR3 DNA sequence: TGCGCCAGCAGCTTGCAGGTCCAGGGAATCGAGGGAAACACCATATATTTT.